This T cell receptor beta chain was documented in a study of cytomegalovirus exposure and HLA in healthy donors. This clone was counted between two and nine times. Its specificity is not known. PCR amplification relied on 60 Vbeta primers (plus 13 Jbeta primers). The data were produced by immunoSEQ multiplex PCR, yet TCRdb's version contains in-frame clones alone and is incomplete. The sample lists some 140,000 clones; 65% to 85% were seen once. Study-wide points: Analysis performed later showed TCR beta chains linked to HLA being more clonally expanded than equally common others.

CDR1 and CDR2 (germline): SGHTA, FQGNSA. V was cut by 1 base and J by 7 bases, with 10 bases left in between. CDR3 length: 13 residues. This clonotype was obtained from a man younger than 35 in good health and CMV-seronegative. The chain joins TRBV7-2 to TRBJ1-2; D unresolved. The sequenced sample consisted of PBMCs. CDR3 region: CASSLVSYSGYTF. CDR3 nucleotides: TGTGCCAGCAGCTTAGTGTCTTACTCTGGCTACACCTTC.